This TCR beta chain was documented in a study of T cell repertoires in cytomegalovirus infection. Looking at the study overall: Researchers turned to recently identified HLA-C-restricted CMV epitopes as well as well-studied HLA-B-restricted ones. Matching HLA type, along with CMV infection, was indicated by public TCR beta signatures.

This clonotype was observed many times. Its antigen remains unidentified. Via MiXCR, TCRdb re-called the reads, giving one row per CDR3 protein. The table lists around 99,000 distinct CDR3 sequences, 25% to 35% of them singletons. This CDR3 contains 19 residues. V shed 6 bases and J shed 0 bases, with 21 bases lying between them. Per germline, CDR1 MDHEN and CDR2 SYDVKM. General study points: CMV-specific TCR beta clonotypes restricted by HLA-C dominated the ex vivo response. Totalled public TCR beta family frequency picked out people who carried CMV plus the relevant HLA.

The chain recombines TRBV28 with TRBJ2-6; possible D gene TRBD2, 6 bases. The specimen comprised CD8+ T cells from cultured PBMCs, sampled from culture after CMV antigen stimulation. The TCR originated in a human donor in good health (CMV status not recorded). Some clones in this sample may be carry-over from other donors' samples. CDR3 region: CASRTEGWASTSGANVLTF. The CDR3 DNA reads as TGTGCCAGCAGGACGGAGGGTTGGGCCTCAACCTCTGGGGCCAACGTCCTGACTTTC. The entire variable domain, with the rest obtained from reference TRBV28 and TRBJ2-6, is as follows: DVKVTQSSRYLVKRTGEKVFLECVQDMDHENMFWYRQDPGLGLRLIYFSYDVKMKEKGDIPEGYSVSREKKERFSLILESASTNQTSMYLCASRTEGWASTSGANVLTFGAGSRLTVL.